The rows below give T cell receptor beta chains drawn from one sample of a study of blood T cell repertoires in COVID-19. Sequencing used immunoSEQ multiplex PCR; TCRdb keeps in-frame clones, though not all of them. This table holds 110,000 to 150,000 clones, about 87% found once. Sequenced material: peripheral blood. The origin of the receptors is a woman in her forties with acute or convalescent COVID-19. Each CDR3 is given with its conserved first and last residue. The D gene is left open where the match is weak. The listing skips clone size in some rows; elsewhere it reads once, few, many or a size class.

J gene	V gene	D gene	clone size	CDR3 protein	CDR3 DNA
TRBJ1-6	TRBV9	TRBD1	NA	CASSGGQAQNSPLHF	TGTGCCAGCAGCGGCGGACAGGCCCAGAATTCACCCCTCCACTTT
TRBJ1-1	TRBV19	NA	NA	CASSPPTGEARMTEAFF	TGTGCCAGTAGTCCTCCGACAGGAGAAGCCCGGATGACTGAAGCTTTCTTT
TRBJ1-5	TRBV3-1/TRBV3-2	TRBD1	NA	CASSQGSGTGGLQPQHF	TGTGCCAGCAGCCAAGGCTCCGGGACAGGGGGCCTTCAGCCCCAGCATTTT
TRBJ2-7	TRBV6-7	TRBD2	NA	CASKEPSGDYHSHEQYF	TGTGCCAGCAAAGAACCGAGCGGGGACTACCATTCCCACGAGCAGTACTTC
TRBJ1-2	TRBV10-3	NA	NA	CAISDVGKGNYGYTF	TGTGCCATCAGTGATGTGGGAAAGGGGAACTATGGCTACACCTTC
TRBJ1-1	TRBV18	NA	NA	CASSPGGLTNTEAFF	TGTGCCAGCTCACCAGGGGGACTTACGAACACTGAAGCTTTCTTT
TRBJ2-1	TRBV7-9	NA	once	CASSPRRGGGYNEQFF	TGTGCCAGCAGCCCTAGAAGGGGGGGCGGATACAATGAGCAGTTCTTC
TRBJ2-1	TRBV6-2/TRBV6-3	TRBD1	few	CASSYGTGANEQFF	TGTGCCAGCAGTTACGGGACAGGGGCCAATGAGCAGTTCTTC
TRBJ1-1	TRBV7-2	TRBD1	once	CASRRQGNTEAFF	TGTGCCAGCAGACGACAGGGAAACACTGAAGCTTTCTTT
TRBJ1-1	TRBV28	NA	once	CASKNNGETEAFF	TGTGCCAGCAAAAACAACGGAGAGACTGAAGCTTTCTTT
TRBJ2-1	TRBV28	NA	few	CASSFMNEQFF	TGTGCCAGCAGTTTTATGAATGAGCAGTTCTTC
TRBJ1-4	TRBV30	NA	NA	CASPGGAMKELFF	TGTGCCTCCCCGGGCGGGGCAATGAAGGAACTGTTTTTT
TRBJ1-3	TRBV12-5	NA	NA	CASGSGGKNTIYF	TGTGCTAGTGGTTCGGGCGGGAAAAACACCATATATTTT
TRBJ2-4	TRBV6-5	TRBD2	NA	CASVQSGGTIQYF	TGTGCCAGCGTGCAAAGCGGGGGGACCATTCAGTACTTC
TRBJ2-7	TRBV19	NA	few	CASSPLGSYEQYF	TGTGCCAGTAGTCCCCTAGGATCCTACGAGCAGTACTTC
TRBJ1-1	TRBV2	NA	NA	CASSHMNTEAFF	TGTGCCAGCTCGCACATGAACACTGAAGCTTTCTTT
TRBJ1-2	TRBV30	NA	NA	CAWSQDSNGYTF	TGTGCCTGGAGCCAGGACTCGAATGGCTACACCTTC
TRBJ1-3	TRBV28	NA	NA	CASSYTSPGAIGNTIYF	TGTGCCAGCAGTTATACTTCCCCAGGGGCGATAGGAAACACCATATATTTT
TRBJ2-5	TRBV5-5	NA	NA	CASSLGGRVETQYF	TGTGCCAGCAGCTTGGGGGGCAGGGTCGAGACCCAGTACTTC
TRBJ1-1	TRBV6-2/TRBV6-3	NA	NA	CASSLYTEAFF	TGTGCCAGCAGTTTATACACTGAAGCTTTCTTT
TRBJ1-4	TRBV4-1	TRBD1	NA	CASSHNRGPNEKLFF	TGCGCCAGCAGCCACAACAGGGGCCCTAATGAAAAACTGTTTTTT
TRBJ2-7	TRBV10-3	NA	NA	CATGGVGGASYEQYF	TGTGCCACCGGCGGGGTAGGAGGGGCTTCCTACGAGCAGTACTTC
TRBJ2-7	TRBV5-6	TRBD2	NA	CASSFPTSGSSYEQYF	TGTGCCAGCAGCTTCCCGACTAGCGGAAGCTCCTACGAGCAGTACTTC
TRBJ2-1	TRBV2	TRBD2	NA	CASQTSPYNEQFF	TGTGCCAGTCAGACTAGCCCCTACAATGAGCAGTTCTTC
TRBJ1-1	TRBV5-6	NA	NA	CASSLVLGQFAFF	TGTGCCAGCAGCTTGGTTTTGGGGCAGTTTGCTTTCTTT
TRBJ1-6	TRBV9	NA	NA	CASSNGEGSNNSPLHF	TGTGCCAGCAGCAACGGGGAGGGATCGAATAATTCACCCCTCCACTTT
TRBJ1-5	TRBV6-5	NA	NA	CASSPLDRPKAQHF	TGTGCCAGCAGCCCGCTAGACAGACCCAAAGCCCAGCATTTT
TRBJ2-5	TRBV7-9	NA	NA	CASSLGTFGEETQYF	TGTGCCAGCAGCTTAGGGACATTCGGCGAGGAGACCCAGTACTTC
TRBJ2-7	TRBV7-9	NA	NA	CASSLQAYYEQYF	TGTGCCAGCAGCTTACAGGCGTACTACGAGCAGTACTTC
TRBJ1-2	TRBV18	NA	NA	CASSRGTRGEYGYTF	TGTGCCAGCTCACGCGGGACACGGGGGGAGTATGGCTACACCTTC
TRBJ2-7	TRBV5-1	NA	NA	CASSILGLRNYEQYF	TGCGCCAGCTCGATTTTGGGGCTGCGGAACTACGAGCAGTACTTC
TRBJ1-1	TRBV3-1/TRBV3-2	TRBD1	NA	CASSQRQGKNTEAFF	TGTGCCAGCAGCCAACGACAGGGGAAGAACACTGAAGCTTTCTTT
TRBJ2-3	TRBV7-3	TRBD2	NA	CASSLRGGEASGVTDTQYF	TGTGCCAGCAGCTTAAGGGGTGGTGAGGCTAGCGGGGTCACAGATACGCAGTATTTT
TRBJ2-5	TRBV5-1	TRBD2	NA	CASSLSGETQYF	TGCGCCAGCAGCCTTAGCGGGGAGACCCAGTACTTC
TRBJ1-3	TRBV18	NA	NA	CASSSSGLTGNTIYF	TGTGCCAGCTCATCCTCAGGGTTGACTGGAAACACCATATATTTT
TRBJ1-6	TRBV2	NA	NA	CASSEQVYQKANSPLHF	TGTGCCAGCAGTGAACAGGTGTACCAAAAGGCAAATTCACCCCTCCACTTT
TRBJ1-1	TRBV7-9	TRBD1	once	CASSPTGTVEAFF	TGTGCCAGCAGCCCCACCGGGACAGTTGAAGCTTTCTTT
TRBJ2-5	TRBV5-1	NA	NA	CASSLMASRSAETQYF	TGCGCCAGCAGCTTGATGGCTAGCCGGAGCGCGGAGACCCAGTACTTC
TRBJ2-3	TRBV7-2	NA	NA	CASSPERLSDTQYF	TGTGCCAGCAGCCCAGAGAGACTTTCAGATACGCAGTATTTT
TRBJ1-1	TRBV29-1	NA	NA	CSVRRPLNTEAFF	TGCAGCGTTCGCAGGCCCCTGAACACTGAAGCTTTCTTT
TRBJ2-1	TRBV12-3/TRBV12-4	NA	NA	CASTLYNEQFF	TGTGCCAGCACACTCTACAATGAGCAGTTCTTC
TRBJ2-7	TRBV4-1	TRBD2	NA	CASSHGGAGGEEQYF	TGCGCCAGCAGCCACGGGGGAGCGGGAGGGGAAGAGCAGTACTTC
TRBJ2-7	TRBV6-5	NA	NA	CASSYGATIDYEQYF	TGTGCCAGCAGTTACGGGGCAACCATAGACTACGAGCAGTACTTC
TRBJ2-2	TRBV15	NA	NA	CATTLAEGGGELFF	TGTGCCACCACCCTAGCGGAAGGGGGCGGGGAGCTGTTTTTT
TRBJ1-2	TRBV15	TRBD1	NA	CATSSGGFYGYTF	TGTGCCACCAGCTCAGGGGGGTTCTATGGCTACACCTTC
TRBJ1-2	TRBV10-2	NA	NA	CASTPGGMTLAYGYTF	TGCGCCAGCACCCCCGGGGGAATGACTTTGGCCTATGGCTACACCTTC
TRBJ2-2	TRBV19	NA	NA	CASSLRNTGELFF	TGTGCCAGTAGTCTTAGGAACACCGGGGAGCTGTTTTTT
TRBJ1-4	TRBV7-8	TRBD1	NA	CASSRGQGATNEKLFF	TGTGCCAGCAGCCGGGGACAGGGAGCAACTAATGAAAAACTGTTTTTT
TRBJ1-5	TRBV5-1	NA	NA	CASSLAPGQLNQPQHF	TGCGCCAGCAGTTTAGCTCCGGGACAACTCAATCAGCCCCAGCATTTT
TRBJ2-7	TRBV6-4	NA	NA	CASSCQGYEQYF	TGTGCCAGCAGTTGTCAGGGCTACGAGCAGTACTTC
TRBJ1-2	TRBV6-2/TRBV6-3	TRBD1	NA	CASSWDSRLLGYTF	TGTGCCAGCAGTTGGGACAGTCGACTTCTTGGCTACACCTTC